The 28 T cell receptor beta chains given below trace back to one sample, sequenced in a study of shared clonotypes between healthy human individuals. Sequencing was performed with immunoSEQ multiplex PCR; in TCRdb, only in-frame clones are kept and a portion is missing. The sample carries about half a million clones, roughly four fifths recorded once. The sequencing input was PBMCs. Every receptor here comes from a woman aged 40 to 55 in good health. Some clones in this sample may be carry-over from other donors' samples.

The genes are TRBV30 and TRBJ2-5; TRBD2 is a possible D gene (5 bases). With the DNA end fitting TRBJ2-7 better, the J assignment may be wrong. From germline, CDR1 is GTSNPN and CDR2 SVGIG (reference sequence). The CDR3 runs 17 residues. CDR3 region: CAWSPVTRELGFYEQYF. DNA for the CDR3: TGTGCCTGGAGCCCAGTCACTAGGGAACTGGGTTTTTACGAGCAGTACTTC.

This clone is a singleton in its sample. This sequence joins TRBV28 and TRBJ2-5, with 14 bases fitting TRBD2. The V and J ends lost 3 bases and 5 bases, in that order; junction bases with no gene match: 8. The CDR3 loop spans 17 amino acids. Per the germline V gene, CDR1 is MDHEN and CDR2 is SYDVKM. For the CDR3, the DNA is TGTGCCAGCAGTTTCTCTGCGGGACTAGCGGGAGTTGAGACCCAGTACTTC. This translates into CASSFSAGLAGVETQYF.

As to this clone: A far larger clone is one nucleotide away, so this likely arose from a read error. The sample holds other DNA sequences that translate to the same CDR3. The V and J genes are TRBV30 and TRBJ2-6; 8 positions agree with TRBD1. CDR3 length equals 17 residues. CDR1 and CDR2 from the germline V gene are GTSNPN and SVGIG (reference sequence). CDR3 loop: CAWSRTGSSSGANVLTF. As DNA, the CDR3 is TGTGCCTGGAGTCGGACAGGGTCGAGCTCTGGAGCCAACGTCCTGACTTTC.

This sequence joins TRBV2 and TRBJ2-1; TRBD2 agrees at 10 bases. Germline CDR1 reads SNHLY; CDR2 reads FYNNEI. Trimming removed 4 bases from V and 1 base from J; junction bases left unmatched: 4. The CDR3 consists of 16 residues. Here the CDR3 DNA reads TGTGCCAGCAGTGTATTAGCGGGAGGTTCCTACAATGAGCAGTTCTTC. It specifies CASSVLAGGSYNEQFF.

The J gene is TRBJ2-7, the V gene TRBV18; 11 bases align to TRBD2. The germline V gene encodes CDR1 KGHSH and CDR2 LQKENI. V lost 3 bases to trimming and J lost 4 bases; unmatched junction nucleotides: 11. CDR3 length: 17 residues. For the CDR3, the DNA is TGTGCCAGCTCACCCGGTAGTAGCGGGAGGGCTAGGTACGAGCAGTACTTC. Translated, it gives CASSPGSSGRARYEQYF.

The chain uses TRBV7-6 and TRBJ2-1; 12 positions agree with TRBD2. The V gene end was trimmed by 5 bases and the J gene end by 10 bases; junction bases not matched to a gene: 9. Per germline, CDR1 SGHVS and CDR2 FNYEAQ. CDR3 length: 15 amino acids. CDR3 residues: CASSPRLAGVGEQFF. The CDR3 DNA reads TGTGCCAGCAGCCCCCGACTAGCGGGAGTAGGGGAGCAGTTCTTC.

The rearrangement joins TRBV30 to TRBJ2-1, with 7 bases that match TRBD2. CDR3 length: 17 amino acids. Germline values: CDR1 GTSNPN, CDR2 SVGIG (reference sequence). Trimming removed 0 bases from V and 8 bases from J; junction bases left unmatched: 16. CDR3 sequence reads: CAWSVGRAGAAGYEQFF. The CDR3 DNA follows: TGTGCCTGGAGTGTGGGTAGGGCGGGAGCGGCGGGGTATGAGCAGTTCTTC.

This clone was picked up a small number of times. The V and J genes are TRBV19 and TRBJ1-2; D gene uncertain. The V end lost 7 bases, the J end lost 2 bases, and 14 bases lay between the germline ends. The length of the CDR3 is 14 residues. Germline-derived CDR1 and CDR2 are LNHDA and SQIVND (reference sequence). The DNA for the CDR3 is TGTGCCAGTACTCAGTTGACACCAAACTATGGCTACACCTTC. Protein sequence: CASTQLTPNYGYTF.

The genes are TRBV10-3 and TRBJ1-5; TRBD1 agrees at 7 bases. J gave up 0 bases and V 10 bases, and 9 bases lay outside the gene matches. This CDR3 comprises 15 residues. CDR1 is ENHRY and CDR2 is SYGVKD in the germline V gene. Here the CDR3 DNA reads TGTGCCACCCGACCCGGACAGGATAGCAATCAGCCCCAGCATTTT. Protein: CATRPGQDSNQPQHF.

Concerning this clone: This may be a read error, as it is one base from a much larger clone. Distinct nucleotide sequences in the sample also encode this CDR3. The gene calls are TRBV18 and TRBJ2-5, with D perhaps given as TRBD1 or TRBD2 (5 bases each). The CDR3 has 14 residues. Germline V gives CDR1 KGHSH, CDR2 LQKENI. V was trimmed by 1 base and J by 0 bases, leaving 6 bases between them. DNA of the CDR3: TGTGCCAGCTCACCACGGGGGTACCAAGAGACCCAGTACTTC. It yields the protein CASSPRGYQETQYF.

This clone was detected once. The chain uses TRBV7-6 and TRBJ1-2; D not resolved. Trimming stripped 2 bases from V and 4 bases from J, with 5 bases between. CDR1 and CDR2 from the germline V gene are SGHVS and FNYEAQ. This CDR3 is 12 amino acids long. CDR3 bases: TGTGCCAGCAGCTTATCCGGCTATGGCTACACCTTC. Protein product: CASSLSGYGYTF.

In the case of this clone: Only one base separates this from a far larger clonotype, so it likely reflects a read error. This rearrangement joins TRBV30 to TRBJ2-3; TRBD2 agrees at 7 bases. V lost 8 bases and J lost 1; bases outside the gene matches: 3. There are 12 residues in the CDR3. Per the germline V gene, CDR1 is GTSNPN and CDR2 is SVGIG (reference sequence). DNA for the CDR3: TGTGCCAGCGGGATTGGCACAGATACGCAGTATTTT. It specifies CASGIGTDTQYF.

The chain recombines TRBV10-3 with TRBJ2-7; D tentatively reads TRBD1 or TRBD2 (5 bases each). Trimming stripped 10 bases from V and 2 bases from J, with 15 bases between. Germline V gene data show CDR1 as ENHRY and CDR2 as SYGVKD. The CDR3 is made up of 13 amino acids. The CDR3 nucleotides are TGTGCCAGCTTCGGGACGGAAACCTACGAGCAGTACTTC. This sequence encodes CASFGTETYEQYF.

J is TRBJ1-6 and V is TRBV27; D unresolved. With 6 bases removed from V and 5 bases from J, the gap between germline ends came to 8 bases. CDR1 is MNHEY, CDR2 SMNVEV, per germline (reference sequence). This CDR3 spans 13 amino acids. In DNA form, the CDR3 reads TGTGCCAGCAGCAAGCCAGATAATTCACCCCTCCACTTT. Translating it yields CASSKPDNSPLHF.

V and J are TRBV29-1 and TRBJ2-1; unclear D gene. Germline V gene data show CDR1 as SQVTM and CDR2 as ANQGSEA. The germline V and J ends were trimmed by 3 bases and 5 bases, with 5 bases remaining between them. The CDR3 loop spans 11 amino acids. The DNA of the CDR3 is TGCAGCGTTGACAGAAACAATGAGCAGTTCTTC. It is translated as CSVDRNNEQFF.

This clone was seen more than once but under ten times. The chain couples TRBV9 to TRBJ2-2, with D maybe TRBD2 (5 bases). CDR3 size: 14 residues. Germline assignment: CDR1 SGDLS and CDR2 YYNGEE. Trimming shortened V by 5 bases and J by 3 bases, and 11 bases separated the two germline ends. CDR3 DNA: TGTGCCAGCAGTTCCCAGCGGCACACCGGGGAGCTGTTTTTT. This encodes CASSSQRHTGELFF.

In regard to this clone: The CDR3 does not close with the conserved phenylalanine or tryptophan, likely indicating a read error. This chain connects TRBV9 to TRBJ2-2; 8 bases map to TRBD2. J was trimmed by 4 bases and V by 0 bases; bases with no gene match: 8. The CDR3 length is 17 residues. The V gene's germline CDR1 is SGDLS and CDR2 YYNGEE. Here the CDR3 DNA reads TGTGCCAGCAGCGTAGCTACTAGCGGAATGAGCACCGGGGAGCTGTTTCTT. Translating gives CASSVATSGMSTGELFL.

CDR3: CASSFRTGYSNQPQHF. The DNA of the CDR3 is TGTGCCAGCAGTTTTCGGACAGGTTATAGCAATCAGCCCCAGCATTTT. The chain has TRBV6-6 and TRBJ1-5, with TRBD1 identical over 7 bases. Per the germline V gene, CDR1 is MNHNY and CDR2 is SVGAGI (reference sequence). The J segment lost 0 bases and the V segment lost 4 bases, leaving 6 bases of the junction unmatched. This CDR3 spans 16 amino acids.

The chain joins TRBV30 to TRBJ1-3; TRBD1 might be the D (5 bases). The germline V gene has CDR1 GTSNPN and CDR2 SVGIG (reference sequence). The CDR3 runs to 13 residues. V was pared by 3 bases and J by 2 bases, with 8 bases between. DNA of the CDR3: TGTGCCTGGAGCAGACAGCCTGGAAACACCATATATTTT. It translates to CAWSRQPGNTIYF.

This clone was found once. The rearrangement links TRBV7-9 to TRBJ2-5, with TRBD2 matching 9 bases. This CDR3 comprises 14 residues. Germline V gene lookup returns CDR1 SEHNR and CDR2 FQNEAQ (reference sequence). Losses at the gene ends were 5 bases for V and 4 bases for J; bases not matched to a gene: 5. The CDR3 DNA sequence: TGTGCCAGCAGCCCCCAGGGACTAGCAGAGACCCAGTACTTC. It translates to CASSPQGLAETQYF.

This chain links TRBV19 with TRBJ2-1; 9 positions match TRBD1. Losses at the gene ends were 3 bases for V and 8 bases for J; bases not matched to a gene: 8. Germline-derived CDR1 and CDR2 are LNHDA and SQIVND (reference sequence). The CDR3 sequence is 15 residues long. DNA for the CDR3: TGTGCCAGTAGTATCGGGACAGGGTCGTCGGATGAGCAGTTCTTC. Amino acid sequence: CASSIGTGSSDEQFF.

CDR3 nucleotides: TGTGCCAGCAGTTCGATGACAGGTACCTACGAGCAGTACTTC. As protein: CASSSMTGTYEQYF. The chain is built from TRBV28 and TRBJ2-7; D may be TRBD1 (6 bases). Germline values: CDR1 MDHEN, CDR2 SYDVKM. With 4 bases removed from V and 2 bases from J, the gap between germline ends came to 12 bases. This CDR3 comprises 14 residues.

The chain has TRBV28 and TRBJ2-5; D is perhaps TRBD1 or TRBD2 (5 bases each). The V and J ends lost 3 bases and 7 bases respectively, with 6 bases between them. This CDR3 is 11 amino acids long. Germline V gene data show CDR1 as MDHEN and CDR2 as SYDVKM. The CDR3 is CASSFGGTQYF. DNA of the CDR3: TGTGCCAGCAGTTTTGGGGGGACCCAGTACTTC.

The J gene is TRBJ1-5, the V gene TRBV18; 11 bases align to TRBD1. Germline V gene data show CDR1 as KGHSH and CDR2 as LQKENI. V lost 3 bases and J lost 4; bases outside the gene matches: 5. The CDR3 extends over 16 amino acids. The CDR3 here is CASSPPGQGENQPQHF. The CDR3 DNA reads as TGTGCCAGCTCACCCCCGGGACAGGGGGAAAATCAGCCCCAGCATTTT.

V gene TRBV28 combines with J gene TRBJ1-1, with 10 nucleotides matching TRBD1. After removal of 1 base from V and 10 bases from J, the junction contained 9 bases not matched to a gene. CDR1 MDHEN and CDR2 SYDVKM come from the germline V gene. The CDR3 length is 15 residues. CDR3 sequence reads: CASSLFWTGGTGAFF. The CDR3 nucleotides are TGTGCCAGCAGTTTATTTTGGACAGGGGGAACGGGAGCTTTCTTT.

CDR3 in amino acids: CASSLGQDIYGYTF. CDR3 nucleotides: TGTGCCAGCAGCTTGGGACAGGACATTTATGGCTACACCTTC. This chain connects TRBV7-2 to TRBJ1-2; 8 bases are a match to TRBD1. This CDR3 is 14 amino acids long. Trimming took 3 bases from V and 5 from J; bases not matched to a gene: 5. Germline V lookup: CDR1 SGHTA, CDR2 FQGNSA. Looking up the rest from reference TRBV7-2 and TRBJ1-2 gives the full variable domain: GAGVSQSPSNKVTEKGKDVELRCDPISGHTALYWYRQSLGQGLEFLIYFQGNSAPDKSGLPSDRFSAERTGGSVSTLTIQRTQQEDSAVYLCASSLGQDIYGYTFGSGTRLTVV.

This clone was seen more than once but under ten times. A far larger clone is just one base off, so this is likely a read error. This chain connects TRBV5-6 to TRBJ2-7; perhaps D is TRBD1 or TRBD2 (5 bases each). The CDR3 is made up of 14 amino acids. CDR1 is SGHDT, CDR2 YYEEEE, per germline. The CDR3 sequence: CASSGDPTAYGQYF. The CDR3 nucleotides are TGTGCCAGCAGCGGGGACCCGACTGCCTACGGGCAGTACTTC.

This clone is classed as medium-sized. The chain has TRBV11-2 and TRBJ2-2; D is possibly TRBD1 (6 bases). Germline V CDR1 and CDR2: SGHAT, FQNNGV. The CDR3 is 16 amino acids. The V and J ends lost 3 bases and 6 bases respectively, with 17 bases between them. This CDR3 is CASSFTPTGSAGELFF. CDR3 sequence (DNA): TGTGCCAGCAGCTTCACACCAACAGGGTCGGCCGGGGAGCTGTTTTTT.